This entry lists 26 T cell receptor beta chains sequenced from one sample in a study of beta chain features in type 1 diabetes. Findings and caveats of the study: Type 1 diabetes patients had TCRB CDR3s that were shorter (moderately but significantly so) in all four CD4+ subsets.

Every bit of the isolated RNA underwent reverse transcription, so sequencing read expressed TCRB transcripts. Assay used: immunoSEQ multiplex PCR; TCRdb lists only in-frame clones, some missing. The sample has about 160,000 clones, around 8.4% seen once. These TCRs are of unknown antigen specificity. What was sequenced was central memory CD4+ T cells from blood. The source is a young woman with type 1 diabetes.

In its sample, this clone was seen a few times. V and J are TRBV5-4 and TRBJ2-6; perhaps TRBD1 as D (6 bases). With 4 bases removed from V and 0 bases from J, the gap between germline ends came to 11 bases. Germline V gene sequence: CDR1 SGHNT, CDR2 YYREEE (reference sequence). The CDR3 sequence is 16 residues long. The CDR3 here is CASSQGSSSGANVLTF. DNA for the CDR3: TGTGCCAGCAGCCAGGGGAGCTCCTCTGGGGCCAACGTCCTGACTTTC.

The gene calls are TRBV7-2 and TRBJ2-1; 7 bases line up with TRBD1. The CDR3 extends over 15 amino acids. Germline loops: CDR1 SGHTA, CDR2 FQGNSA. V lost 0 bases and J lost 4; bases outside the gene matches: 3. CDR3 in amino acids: CASSLARTGYNEQFF. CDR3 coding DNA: TGTGCCAGCAGCTTAGCAAGGACAGGATACAATGAGCAGTTCTTC.

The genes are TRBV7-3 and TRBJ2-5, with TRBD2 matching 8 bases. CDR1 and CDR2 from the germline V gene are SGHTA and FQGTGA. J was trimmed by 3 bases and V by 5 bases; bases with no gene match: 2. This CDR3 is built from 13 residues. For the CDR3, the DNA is TGTGCCAGCAGCGGAGCGGGAGAAGAGACCCAGTACTTC. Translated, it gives CASSGAGEETQYF. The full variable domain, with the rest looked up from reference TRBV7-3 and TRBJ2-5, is GAGVSQTPSNKVTEKGKYVELRCDPISGHTALYWYRQSLGQGPEFLIYFQGTGAADDSGLPNDRFFAVRPEGSVSTLKIQRTERGDSAVYLCASSGAGEETQYFGPGTRLLVL.

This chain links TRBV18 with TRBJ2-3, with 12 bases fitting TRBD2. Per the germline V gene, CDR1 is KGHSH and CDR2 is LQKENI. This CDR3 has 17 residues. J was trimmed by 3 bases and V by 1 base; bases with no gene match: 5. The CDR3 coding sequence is TGTGCCAGCTCACCACTCATAGGGACTAGCGGGACAGATACGCAGTATTTT. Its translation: CASSPLIGTSGTDTQYF.

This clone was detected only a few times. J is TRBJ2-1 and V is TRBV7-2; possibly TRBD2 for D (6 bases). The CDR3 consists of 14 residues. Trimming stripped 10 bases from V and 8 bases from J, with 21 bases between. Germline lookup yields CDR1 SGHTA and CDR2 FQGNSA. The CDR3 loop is CATDPGLGVDEQFF. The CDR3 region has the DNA TGTGCCACCGATCCGGGACTGGGAGTCGATGAGCAGTTCTTC. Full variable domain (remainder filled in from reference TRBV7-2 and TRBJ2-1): GAGVSQSPSNKVTEKGKDVELRCDPISGHTALYWYRQSLGQGLEFLIYFQGNSAPDKSGLPSDRFSAERTGGSVSTLTIQRTQQEDSAVYLCATDPGLGVDEQFFGPGTRLTVL.

Here the CDR3 DNA reads TGTGCCAGCAGCTTAACGTTGGCCAAGGAGACCCAGTACTTC. This translates into CASSLTLAKETQYF. The chain recombines TRBV7-3 with TRBJ2-5; no clear D gene. The V and J ends lost 0 bases and 5 bases respectively, with 10 bases between them. This CDR3 contains 14 residues. Germline CDR1 SGHTA, CDR2 FQGTGA.

CDR3 sequence reads: CASSPRQGPVFF. The CDR3 DNA reads as TGTGCCAGCAGCCCTAGACAGGGCCCTGTATTCTTC. The chain combines TRBV11-2 with TRBJ2-1; 7 bases are shared with TRBD1. From germline, CDR1 is SGHAT and CDR2 FQNNGV. The length of the CDR3 is 12 residues. After removal of 5 bases from V and 16 bases from J, the junction contained 11 bases not matched to a gene. Using reference TRBV11-2 and TRBJ2-1 for the parts outside the CDR3, the full variable domain is EAGVAQSPRYKIIEKRQSVAFWCNPISGHATLYWYQQILGQGPKLLIQFQNNGVVDDSQLPKDRFSAERLKGVDSTLKIQPAKLEDSAVYLCASSPRQGPVFFGPGTRLTVL.

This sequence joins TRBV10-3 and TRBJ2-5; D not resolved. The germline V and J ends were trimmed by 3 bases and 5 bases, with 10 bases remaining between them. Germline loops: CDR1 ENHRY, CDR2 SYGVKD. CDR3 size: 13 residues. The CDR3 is CAISDNRRETQYF. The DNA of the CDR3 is TGTGCCATCAGTGATAATAGGCGGGAGACCCAGTACTTC.

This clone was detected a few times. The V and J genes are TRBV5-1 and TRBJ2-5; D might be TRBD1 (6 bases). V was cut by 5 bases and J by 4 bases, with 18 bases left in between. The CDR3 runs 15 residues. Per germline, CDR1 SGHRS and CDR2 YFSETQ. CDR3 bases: TGCGCCAGCAGTCCGACACAACAGGGTGGAGAGACCCAGTACTTC. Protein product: CASSPTQQGGETQYF.

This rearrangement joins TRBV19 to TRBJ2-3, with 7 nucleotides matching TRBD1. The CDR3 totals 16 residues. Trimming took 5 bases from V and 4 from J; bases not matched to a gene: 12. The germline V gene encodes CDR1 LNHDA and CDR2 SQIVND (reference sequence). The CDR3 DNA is TGTGCCAGTAGTCTTCCACAGGGGAAAGGACCAGATACGCAGTATTTT. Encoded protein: CASSLPQGKGPDTQYF.

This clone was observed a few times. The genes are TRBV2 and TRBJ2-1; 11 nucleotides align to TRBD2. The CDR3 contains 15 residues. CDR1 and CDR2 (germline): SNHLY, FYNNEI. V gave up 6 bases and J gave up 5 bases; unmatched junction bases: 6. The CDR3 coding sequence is TGTGCCAGCAGGACCGGGACTAGCGGACACAATGAGCAGTTCTTC. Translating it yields CASRTGTSGHNEQFF.

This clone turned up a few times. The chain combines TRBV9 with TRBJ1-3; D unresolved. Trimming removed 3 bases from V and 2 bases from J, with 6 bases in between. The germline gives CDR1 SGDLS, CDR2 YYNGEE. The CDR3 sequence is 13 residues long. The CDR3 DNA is TGTGCCAGCAGCGCTAAGACTGGAAACACCATATATTTT. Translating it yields CASSAKTGNTIYF.

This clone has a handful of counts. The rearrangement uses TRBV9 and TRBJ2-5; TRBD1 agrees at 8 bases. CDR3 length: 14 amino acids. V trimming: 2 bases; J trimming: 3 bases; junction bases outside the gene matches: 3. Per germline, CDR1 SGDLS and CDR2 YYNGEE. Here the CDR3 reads CASSVDRGKETQYF. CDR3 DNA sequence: TGTGCCAGCAGCGTTGACAGGGGCAAAGAGACCCAGTACTTC. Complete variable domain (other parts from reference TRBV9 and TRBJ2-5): DSGVTQTPKHLITATGQRVTLRCSPRSGDLSVYWYQQSLDQGLQFLIQYYNGEERAKGNILERFSAQQFPDLHSELNLSSLELGDSALYFCASSVDRGKETQYFGPGTRLLVL.

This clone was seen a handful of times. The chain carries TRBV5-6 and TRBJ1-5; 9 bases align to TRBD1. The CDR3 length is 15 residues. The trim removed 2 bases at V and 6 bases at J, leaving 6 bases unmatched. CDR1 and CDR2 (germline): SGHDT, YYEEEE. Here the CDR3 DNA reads TGTGCCAGCAGCTTTTCGGGACAGGGTTTTCAGCCCCAGCATTTT. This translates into CASSFSGQGFQPQHF.

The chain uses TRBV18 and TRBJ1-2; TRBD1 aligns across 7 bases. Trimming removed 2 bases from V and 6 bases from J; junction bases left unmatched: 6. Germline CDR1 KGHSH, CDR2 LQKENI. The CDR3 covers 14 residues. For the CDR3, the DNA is TGTGCCAGCTCACCATCCAGGGGGGTTGATGGCTACACCTTC. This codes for CASSPSRGVDGYTF.

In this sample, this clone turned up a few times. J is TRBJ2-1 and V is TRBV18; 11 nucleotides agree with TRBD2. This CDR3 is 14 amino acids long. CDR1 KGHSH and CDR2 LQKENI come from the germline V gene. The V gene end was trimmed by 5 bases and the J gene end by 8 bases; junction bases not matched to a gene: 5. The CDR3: CASSATSGEDEQFF. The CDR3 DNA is TGTGCCAGCTCAGCGACTAGCGGGGAAGATGAGCAGTTCTTC.

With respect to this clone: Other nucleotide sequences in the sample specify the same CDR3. Here the CDR3 reads CASSQGGQGFTGELFF. The CDR3 DNA sequence: TGCGCCAGCAGCCAAGGGGGACAGGGGTTCACCGGGGAGCTGTTTTTT. The chain has TRBV4-1 and TRBJ2-2, with 10 bases lining up with TRBD1. The germline gives CDR1 MGHRA, CDR2 YSYEKL. The CDR3 runs 16 residues. The junction had 3 bases not matched to a gene; V was cut back by 1 base and J by 4 bases.

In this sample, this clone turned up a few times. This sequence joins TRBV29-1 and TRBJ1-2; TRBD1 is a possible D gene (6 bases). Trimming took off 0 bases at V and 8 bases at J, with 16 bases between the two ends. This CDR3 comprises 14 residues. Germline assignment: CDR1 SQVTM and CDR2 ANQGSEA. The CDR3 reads CSVEDLGTTAGYTF. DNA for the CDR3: TGCAGCGTTGAAGATCTAGGGACAACCGCCGGCTACACCTTC.

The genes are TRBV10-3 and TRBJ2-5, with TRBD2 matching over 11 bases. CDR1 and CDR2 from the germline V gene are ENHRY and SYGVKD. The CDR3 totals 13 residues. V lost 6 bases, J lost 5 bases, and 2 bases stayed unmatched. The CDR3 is CAIRTSGTETQYF. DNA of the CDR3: TGTGCCATCAGGACTAGCGGGACGGAGACCCAGTACTTC.

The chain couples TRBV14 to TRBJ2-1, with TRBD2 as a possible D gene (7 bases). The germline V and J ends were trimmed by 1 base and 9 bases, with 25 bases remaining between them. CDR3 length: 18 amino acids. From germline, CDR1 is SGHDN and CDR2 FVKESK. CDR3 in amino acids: CASSQVSWRGPRDAEQFF. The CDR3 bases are TGTGCCAGCAGCCAAGTTTCTTGGCGGGGGCCCCGGGACGCTGAGCAGTTCTTC.

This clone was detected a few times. CDR3 nucleotide sequence: TGTGCCAGCGGTTGGGACAGCACTGAAGCTTTCTTT. This sequence encodes CASGWDSTEAFF. V and J are TRBV5-4 and TRBJ1-1; 7 bases map to TRBD1. Germline V lookup: CDR1 SGHNT, CDR2 YYREEE (reference sequence). The CDR3 runs to 12 residues. V lost 7 bases, J lost 4 bases, and 4 bases stayed unmatched.

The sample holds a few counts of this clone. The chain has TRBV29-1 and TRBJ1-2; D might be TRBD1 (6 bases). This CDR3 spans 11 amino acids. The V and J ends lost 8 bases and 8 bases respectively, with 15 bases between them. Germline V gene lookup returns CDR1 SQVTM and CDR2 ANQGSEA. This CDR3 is CSSRGGDGYTF. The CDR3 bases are TGCAGCTCCCGAGGGGGAGACGGCTACACCTTC.

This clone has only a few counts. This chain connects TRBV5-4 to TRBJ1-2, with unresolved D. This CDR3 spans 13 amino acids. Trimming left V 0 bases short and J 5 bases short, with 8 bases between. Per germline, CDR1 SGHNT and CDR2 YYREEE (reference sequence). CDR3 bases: TGTGCCAGCAGCTTGGATGGACTGTATGGCTACACCTTC. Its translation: CASSLDGLYGYTF.

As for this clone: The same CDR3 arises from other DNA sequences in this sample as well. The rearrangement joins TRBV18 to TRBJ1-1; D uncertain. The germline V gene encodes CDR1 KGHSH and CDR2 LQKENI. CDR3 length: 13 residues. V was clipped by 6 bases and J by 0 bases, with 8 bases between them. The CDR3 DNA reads TGTGCCAGCTCGCCAGACTTGAACACTGAAGCTTTCTTT. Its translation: CASSPDLNTEAFF.

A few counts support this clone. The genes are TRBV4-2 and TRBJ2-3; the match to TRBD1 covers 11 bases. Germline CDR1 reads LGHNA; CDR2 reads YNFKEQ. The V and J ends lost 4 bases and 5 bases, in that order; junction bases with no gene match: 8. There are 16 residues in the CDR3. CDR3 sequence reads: CASSRGQGAGVDTQYF. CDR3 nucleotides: TGTGCCAGCAGCCGCGGACAGGGGGCGGGTGTAGATACGCAGTATTTT.

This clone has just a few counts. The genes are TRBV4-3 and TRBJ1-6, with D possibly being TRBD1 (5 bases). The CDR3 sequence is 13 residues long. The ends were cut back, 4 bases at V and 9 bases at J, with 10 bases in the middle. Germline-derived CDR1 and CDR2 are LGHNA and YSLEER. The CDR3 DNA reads TGCGCCAGCAGCCCACAGGAAGGTTCACCCCTCCACTTT. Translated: CASSPQEGSPLHF.